This T cell receptor beta chain was retrieved from a study of cytomegalovirus exposure and HLA in healthy donors. General observations from the study: The study had only CMV serostatus as immune exposure information. In vitro work confirmed that three CMV-associated chains recognize CMV antigens. Despite most TCR sequences being rare, some public TCRs occurred in many donors.

PCR primers comprised 60 Vbeta and 13 Jbeta primers. Profiling relied on immunoSEQ multiplex PCR, and the TCRdb table lists in-frame clones only, not all of them. The sample holds about 130,000 clones, around 63% seen once. To note about this clone: The target antigen is unknown.

Unmatched junction bases numbered 16, after V lost 5 bases and J lost 1 base. Germline CDR1 reads SGHTA; CDR2 reads FQGNSA. The CDR3 has 18 residues. What was sequenced was PBMCs. The V gene is TRBV7-2, the J gene TRBJ1-1; 7 bases are a match to TRBD1. The receptor's source is a human donor in good health. The CDR3 sequence is CASSPRLDREKGNTEAFF. CDR3 bases: TGTGCCAGCAGCCCCCGCCTTGACAGGGAAAAAGGGAACACTGAAGCTTTCTTT.